The present entry profiles one T cell receptor (beta chain) with its context. Original analysis: Reference gene primer amplification yielded estimated nucleated cell counts. The protocol was immunoSEQ multiplex PCR, while the TCRdb copy is restricted to in-frame clones and leaves out a portion. V and J calls and clone size are as listed in that table; D and trimming were resolved from the DNA. In the table there are 120,000 to 150,000 clones, around 84% of which are singletons. The entry originates in a study of blood T cell repertoires in COVID-19. Study-wide background: Acute and convalescent COVID-19 samples came from the United States, Italy and Spain. T cells, B-cell-depleted T cells, or PBMCs provided the cDNA or gDNA that served as material.

The sequencing input was peripheral blood. This TCR came from a human donor in a cohort sampled during active COVID-19.

CDR3 nucleotides: TGTGCCAGCAGCCCCGGGACAGGGGGGGTGGGTACGCAGTATTTT. Amino acids: CASSPGTGGVGTQYF. V gene TRBV3-1 (or the pseudogene TRBV3-2) combines with J gene TRBJ2-3, with 11 bases fitting TRBD1. Unmatched junction bases numbered 8, after V lost 4 bases and J lost 8 bases. The CDR3 is 15 amino acids. Germline values: CDR1 LGHDT, CDR2 YNNKEL (reference sequence).